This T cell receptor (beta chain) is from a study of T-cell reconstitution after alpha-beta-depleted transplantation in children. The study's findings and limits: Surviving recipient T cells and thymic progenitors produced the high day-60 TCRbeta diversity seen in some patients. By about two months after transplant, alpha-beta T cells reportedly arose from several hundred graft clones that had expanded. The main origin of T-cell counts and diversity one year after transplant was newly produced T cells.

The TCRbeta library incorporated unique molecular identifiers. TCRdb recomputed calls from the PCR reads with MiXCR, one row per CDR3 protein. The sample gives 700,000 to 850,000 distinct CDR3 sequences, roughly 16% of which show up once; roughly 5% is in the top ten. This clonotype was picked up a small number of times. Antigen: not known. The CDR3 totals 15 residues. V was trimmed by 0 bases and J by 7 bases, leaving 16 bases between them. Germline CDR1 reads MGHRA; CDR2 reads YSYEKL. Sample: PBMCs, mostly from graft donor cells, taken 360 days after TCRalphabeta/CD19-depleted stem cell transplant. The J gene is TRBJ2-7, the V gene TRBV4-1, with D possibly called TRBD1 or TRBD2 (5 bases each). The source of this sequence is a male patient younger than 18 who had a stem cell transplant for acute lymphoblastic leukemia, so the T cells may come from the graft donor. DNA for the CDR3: TGCGCCAGCAGCCAAGATCAGGGCAGCGGACGGGAGCAGTACTTC. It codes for CASSQDQGSGREQYF.